The rows below give T cell receptor beta chains drawn from one sample of a study of blood T cell repertoires in COVID-19. Only in-frame clones appear in the TCRdb table, and some are missing; sequencing was by immunoSEQ multiplex PCR. The table has some 150,000 clones, about 89% seen once. Sequencing was performed on peripheral blood. The receptors here all came from a man aged 50-60 years with active COVID-19. CDR3s include the opening cysteine and the closing phenylalanine or tryptophan. Fields, in order: D gene, V gene, clone size, J gene, CDR3 protein, CDR3 DNA. A D gene is named only where the DNA matches it firmly. Clone size, where shown, is once, few, many, or a class for clones that have expanded.

.	TRBV18	.	TRBJ2-7	CASSQAGLGEQYF	TGTGCCAGCTCGCAGGCGGGACTGGGGGAGCAGTACTTC
.	TRBV19	.	TRBJ2-1	CASSIGRGSYNEQFF	TGTGCCAGTAGTATTGGTCGGGGATCCTACAATGAGCAGTTCTTC
.	TRBV6-5	.	TRBJ2-7	CASIRNPGGTYEQYF	TGTGCCAGCATTAGGAACCCCGGCGGGACCTACGAGCAGTACTTC
TRBD1	TRBV7-8	once	TRBJ1-4	CASSLDRTGSTTNEKLFF	TGTGCCAGCAGCTTAGACCGGACAGGATCTACAACTAATGAAAAACTGTTTTTT
TRBD1	TRBV7-2	.	TRBJ2-4	CASSSEPGQPNIQYF	TGTGCCAGCAGCTCAGAACCGGGACAGCCAAACATTCAGTACTTC
.	TRBV9	.	TRBJ2-2	CASSVDQGTGELFF	TGTGCCAGCAGCGTAGATCAGGGAACCGGGGAGCTGTTTTTT
TRBD2	TRBV9	.	TRBJ2-3	CASSPQRGVDTQYF	TGTGCCAGTAGCCCCCAGCGGGGAGTAGATACGCAGTATTTT
TRBD1	TRBV7-3	.	TRBJ2-1	CASSLGTGRVYEQFF	TGTGCCAGCAGCCTGGGGACAGGGCGTGTGTATGAGCAGTTCTTC
TRBD1	TRBV19	.	TRBJ2-7	CASSTGQGASEQYF	TGTGCCAGTAGTACCGGACAGGGGGCTAGCGAGCAGTACTTC
.	TRBV30	.	TRBJ2-5	CAWSVQRGREETQYF	TGTGCCTGGAGTGTACAACGGGGGCGGGAGGAGACCCAGTACTTC
.	TRBV3-1/TRBV3-2	.	TRBJ1-2	CASSQGMGGTTGYTF	TGTGCCAGCAGCCAAGGGATGGGGGGGACTACTGGCTACACCTTC
.	TRBV18	once	TRBJ2-5	CASSPPWRGDLQETQYF	TGTGCCAGCTCACCACCGTGGCGGGGAGACCTACAAGAGACCCAGTACTTC
TRBD2	TRBV11-2	.	TRBJ2-5	CATSRTSGGQETQYF	TGTGCCACTTCCCGGACTAGCGGGGGCCAAGAGACCCAGTACTTC
.	TRBV4-1	.	TRBJ1-1	CASSQDGRGGPEAFF	TGCGCCAGCAGCCAAGATGGAAGGGGGGGCCCTGAAGCTTTCTTT
TRBD2	TRBV7-9	.	TRBJ2-1	CASSGTSGANEQFF	TGTGCCAGCAGCGGGACTAGCGGGGCCAATGAGCAGTTCTTC
TRBD2	TRBV30	.	TRBJ2-7	CAWTSGVYEQYF	TGTGCCTGGACTAGCGGGGTCTACGAGCAGTACTTC
TRBD2	TRBV20-1	few	TRBJ2-7	CSATGGGEQYF	TGCAGTGCTACCGGGGGAGGGGAGCAGTACTTC
.	TRBV7-2	.	TRBJ2-1	CASSSRAGNNNEQFF	TGTGCCAGCAGCTCTCGGGCAGGGAATAACAATGAGCAGTTCTTC
.	TRBV4-1	.	TRBJ2-3	CASSQAVPYTDTQYF	TGCGCCAGCAGCCAGGCCGTCCCGTACACAGATACGCAGTATTTT
.	TRBV6-4	.	TRBJ2-2	CASSAGSMNTGELFF	TGTGCCAGCAGTGCCGGGTCCATGAACACCGGGGAGCTGTTTTTT
.	TRBV15	.	TRBJ1-5	CATSRGTAVHF	TGTGCCACCAGCAGAGGGACAGCGGTGCATTTT
.	TRBV2	.	TRBJ2-2	CASSYLSAGAYTGELFF	TGTGCCAGCAGTTATTTGTCGGCGGGGGCCTACACCGGGGAGCTGTTTTTT
.	TRBV2	.	TRBJ2-3	CASSEVAGGGDTQYF	TGTGCCAGCAGTGAGGTTGCGGGTGGAGGAGATACGCAGTATTTT
.	TRBV9	.	TRBJ1-4	CASSVGGTSTNEKLFF	TGTGCCAGCAGCGTGGGGGGGACTTCAACTAATGAAAAACTGTTTTTT